This is a list of T cell receptor beta chains from one sample in a study of blood T cell repertoires in COVID-19. Only in-frame clones appear in the TCRdb table, and some are missing; sequencing was by immunoSEQ multiplex PCR. The data hold about 190,000 clones, with around 85% observed a single time. The sequencing input was peripheral blood. The receptor set was obtained from a man aged 65-85 years with active or convalescent COVID-19. The CDR3 runs from the conserved cysteine through the conserved F or W. A D gene is named only where the DNA matches it firmly. Where a row states a size, it is once, few, many or the class of an expanded clone; other rows omit it.

>.|.|TRBV4-3|TRBJ2-1
CASSAGSSYNEQFF
TGCGCCAGCAGCGCTGGGAGCTCCTACAATGAGCAGTTCTTC
>.|TRBD2|TRBV6-2/TRBV6-3|TRBJ2-1
CASSHPGLAGNNEQFF
TGTGCCAGCAGTCACCCGGGACTAGCGGGGAACAATGAGCAGTTCTTC
>.|.|TRBV2|TRBJ2-2
CASSGLHRRDTGELFF
TGTGCCAGCAGTGGACTCCACCGGAGGGACACCGGGGAGCTGTTTTTT
>.|.|TRBV19|TRBJ2-1
CATNGVGRSSYNEQFF
TGTGCCACCAACGGGGTGGGCAGAAGCTCCTACAATGAGCAGTTCTTC
>once|TRBD2|TRBV7-6|TRBJ2-3
CASSFTRRGLAVDTQYF
TGTGCCAGCAGCTTCACGAGGAGGGGACTAGCAGTAGATACGCAGTATTTT
>.|.|TRBV12-5|TRBJ2-1
CASGLLPDNEQFF
TGTGCTAGTGGTTTGTTACCGGACAATGAGCAGTTCTTC
>.|.|TRBV11-2|TRBJ1-2
CASSLDGGDYGYTF
TGTGCCAGCAGCTTAGATGGGGGGGACTATGGCTACACCTTC
>.|.|TRBV6-2/TRBV6-3|TRBJ2-2
CASRPGPGRAGELFF
TGTGCCAGCCGCCCGGGGCCTGGACGGGCCGGGGAGCTGTTTTTT
>.|TRBD2|TRBV27|TRBJ2-7
CASGGASGSIYEQYF
TGTGCCAGCGGTGGTGCTAGCGGGAGTATTTACGAGCAGTACTTC
>few|.|TRBV19|TRBJ1-5
CASSPQDLSNQPQHF
TGTGCCAGTAGCCCCCAGGATCTTAGCAATCAGCCCCAGCATTTT
>.|.|TRBV10-3|TRBJ2-3
CAISGRTISGDTQYF
TGTGCCATCAGTGGGAGGACTATCAGCGGAGATACGCAGTATTTT
>.|.|TRBV19|TRBJ2-2
CASSIRGGGELFF
TGTGCCAGTAGTATAAGGGGTGGCGGGGAGCTGTTTTTT
>.|TRBD1|TRBV2|TRBJ1-4
CASSGDRAEEKLFF
TGTGCCAGCAGTGGGGACAGGGCTGAGGAAAAACTGTTTTTT
>.|.|TRBV9|TRBJ1-6
CASSVTVDSPLHF
TGTGCCAGCAGCGTTACGGTGGATTCACCCCTCCACTTT
>.|.|TRBV20-1|TRBJ1-2
CSASSGANYGYTF
TGCAGTGCTAGTTCGGGGGCTAACTATGGCTACACCTTC
>.|TRBD2|TRBV7-8|TRBJ2-1
CASSLALLAGYNEQFF
TGTGCCAGCAGCTTAGCGCTCTTAGCGGGGTACAATGAGCAGTTCTTC
>.|TRBD2|TRBV20-1|TRBJ2-5
CSARGLAGGQETQYF
TGCAGTGCTCGTGGACTAGCGGGAGGACAAGAGACCCAGTACTTC
>.|TRBD1|TRBV25-1|TRBJ1-2
CASANQIGQGRHYGYTF
TGTGCCAGCGCCAACCAGATCGGACAGGGGCGTCACTATGGCTACACCTTC
>.|TRBD1|TRBV29-1|TRBJ2-5
CSARTGLQETQYF
TGCAGCGCACGGACAGGGCTACAAGAGACCCAGTACTTC
>.|TRBD1|TRBV5-6|TRBJ2-2
CASSLPLGTGDGGELFF
TGTGCCAGCAGCTTGCCCCTCGGGACAGGGGATGGCGGGGAGCTGTTTTTT
>.|.|TRBV18|TRBJ1-2
CASSQGVDYGYTF
TGTGCCAGCTCACAGGGGGTGGACTATGGCTACACCTTC
>.|.|TRBV7-9|TRBJ1-3
CASSPPRLDSGNTIYF
TGTGCCAGCAGCCCCCCCAGACTGGACTCTGGAAACACCATATATTTT
>.|TRBD1|TRBV28|TRBJ1-5
CASSLFTAWTGNQPQHF
TGTGCCAGCAGTTTATTCACCGCCTGGACAGGGAATCAGCCCCAGCATTTT
>few|TRBD2|TRBV28|TRBJ2-1
CASSLAGVRNEQFF
TGTGCCAGCAGCCTAGCGGGAGTTCGCAATGAGCAGTTCTTC
>.|TRBD2|TRBV25-1|TRBJ2-7
CASSELAGDYEQYF
TGTGCCAGCAGTGAATTAGCGGGAGACTACGAGCAGTACTTC
>many|TRBD1|TRBV19|TRBJ2-6
CASSPRTGGTGANVLTF
TGTGCCAGTAGTCCGCGGACAGGGGGGACTGGGGCCAACGTCCTGACTTTC
>.|TRBD1|TRBV29-1|TRBJ1-1
CSVGQGANTEAFF
TGCAGCGTTGGACAGGGAGCGAACACTGAAGCTTTCTTT
>.|TRBD1|TRBV5-1|TRBJ1-2
CASSDGTGSGYGYTF
TGCGCCAGCAGCGATGGGACAGGGAGCGGCTATGGCTACACCTTC
>.|.|TRBV7-2|TRBJ2-3
CASSLWQAEDTQYF
TGTGCCAGCAGCTTATGGCAGGCAGAAGATACGCAGTATTTT
>.|.|TRBV2|TRBJ2-3
CASSALAAGTDTQYF
TGTGCCAGCAGCGCATTAGCGGCTGGCACAGATACGCAGTATTTT
>.|TRBD2|TRBV9|TRBJ2-1
CASSVAVAGVNEQFF
TGTGCCAGCAGCGTAGCGGTAGCGGGCGTCAATGAGCAGTTCTTC
>once|.|TRBV20-1|TRBJ1-5
CSASFTGSNQPQHF
TGCAGTGCTAGTTTCACAGGGAGCAATCAGCCCCAGCATTTT
>.|.|TRBV10-1|TRBJ1-1
CASSELQGKTKAFF
TGCGCCAGCAGTGAGTTACAGGGCAAGACGAAGGCTTTCTTT
>.|.|TRBV6-1|TRBJ2-5
CASSAISQQGWETQYF
TGTGCCAGCAGTGCCATAAGTCAACAGGGATGGGAGACCCAGTACTTC
>few|TRBD1|TRBV19|TRBJ1-6
CASRATGITYNSPLHF
TGTGCCAGTAGAGCGACAGGGATCACCTATAATTCACCCCTCCACTTT
>.|TRBD1|TRBV29-1|TRBJ2-3
CSVKQGVSTDTQYF
TGCAGCGTGAAACAGGGGGTAAGCACAGATACGCAGTATTTT